Shown below are 21 T cell receptor beta chains from a single sample sequenced in a study of blood T cell repertoires in COVID-19. Profiled with immunoSEQ multiplex PCR; TCRdb holds only in-frame clones, not every one. This sample has a few hundred thousand clones, with about 91% found just once. The specimen was peripheral blood. All receptors come from a woman aged 55-69 years with acute or convalescent COVID-19.

This rearrangement joins TRBV15 to TRBJ1-6; 7 bases are shared with TRBD1. V was pared by 1 base and J by 4 bases, with 4 bases of the junction left unmatched. This CDR3 has 16 residues. The germline V gene has CDR1 LNHNV and CDR2 YYDKDF (reference sequence). The CDR3 coding sequence is TGTGCCACCAGCAGAGGGACAGGACAATATAATTCACCCCTCCACTTT. It codes for CATSRGTGQYNSPLHF. The entire variable domain, with the rest obtained from reference TRBV15 and TRBJ1-6, is as follows: DAMVIQNPRYQVTQFGKPVTLSCSQTLNHNVMYWYQQKSSQAPKLLFHYYDKDFNNEADTPDNFQSRRPNTSFCFLDIRSPGLGDTAMYLCATSRGTGQYNSPLHFGNGTRLTVT.

The chain carries TRBV27 and TRBJ1-2; 8 bases align to TRBD1. V gave up 4 bases and J gave up 7 bases; unmatched junction bases: 14. Per the germline V gene, CDR1 is MNHEY and CDR2 is SMNVEV (reference sequence). The CDR3 is 16 residues long. The CDR3 protein is CASSSNPGTGPAGYTF. CDR3 DNA: TGTGCCAGCAGTTCGAACCCGGGGACAGGTCCGGCTGGCTACACCTTC.

The chain joins TRBV19 to TRBJ1-4; 7 positions agree with TRBD1. In germline, CDR1 is LNHDA, CDR2 SQIVND (reference sequence). CDR3 length: 13 residues. V was clipped by 6 bases and J by 6 bases; unmatched bases: 4. This chain's CDR3 is CASSQGVHEKLFF. CDR3 sequence (DNA): TGTGCCAGTAGCCAGGGGGTGCATGAAAAACTGTTTTTT.

The table lists this clone with a count of one. The V call is TRBV21-1, the J call TRBJ2-7; the D call TRBD2 from the table was never checked on the DNA. TRBV21-1 is labeled a pseudogene. CDR3 size: 15 residues. The CDR3 loop reads CASSKVAWQTYEQYF. CDR3 in DNA: TGTGCCAGCAGCAAAGTCGCTTGGCAGACTTACGAGCAGTACTTC.

There are a few counts of this clone. The gene calls are TRBV6-5 and TRBJ1-1; D remains ambiguous. The CDR3 runs 14 residues. Germline V gene sequence: CDR1 MNHEY, CDR2 SVGAGI. V lost 6 bases and J lost 0, with 11 bases in between. Here the CDR3 reads CASSSTVMNTEAFF. The CDR3, as DNA: TGTGCCAGCAGCTCTACAGTTATGAACACTGAAGCTTTCTTT.

The gene calls are TRBV27 and TRBJ2-7; D call uncertain. Germline CDR1 MNHEY, CDR2 SMNVEV (reference sequence). Trimming took off 2 bases at V and 3 bases at J, with 8 bases between the two ends. CDR3 length equals 13 residues. The CDR3 sequence is CASSLNYFYEQYF. The CDR3 DNA reads TGTGCCAGCAGTTTAAACTACTTCTACGAGCAGTACTTC.

The CDR3 bases are TGTGCCAGCAGCTTTAACGGGTTACAAGAGACCCAGTACTTC. Translated: CASSFNGLQETQYF. This rearrangement joins TRBV11-2 to TRBJ2-5; D is undetermined. The CDR3 is 14 amino acids. Germline values: CDR1 SGHAT, CDR2 FQNNGV. Trimming stripped 3 bases from V and 2 bases from J, with 10 bases between. The full variable domain, in which reference TRBV11-2 and TRBJ2-5 provide the parts outside the CDR3, is EAGVAQSPRYKIIEKRQSVAFWCNPISGHATLYWYQQILGQGPKLLIQFQNNGVVDDSQLPKDRFSAERLKGVDSTLKIQPAKLEDSAVYLCASSFNGLQETQYFGPGTRLLVL.

The chain combines TRBV7-2 with TRBJ2-3; 10 bases agree with TRBD1. The junction had 5 bases not matched to a gene; V was cut back by 2 bases and J by 6 bases. CDR1 and CDR2 from the germline V gene are SGHTA and FQGNSA. The CDR3 loop spans 15 amino acids. CDR3 in amino acids: CASSLWDRGGDTQYF. The CDR3 region has the DNA TGTGCCAGCAGCTTATGGGACAGGGGTGGTGATACGCAGTATTTT.

V gene TRBV21-1 combines with J gene TRBJ2-7; the DNA was not compared with TRBD2, the D call given in the table. TRBV21-1 is designated a pseudogene. The CDR3 length is 19 residues. The CDR3 bases are TGTGCCAGCAGCTCCCTGAGGACTAGCGGGATAATAGTTCCCTACGAGCAGTACTTC. Protein sequence: CASSSLRTSGIIVPYEQYF.

The rearrangement joins TRBV7-2 to TRBJ1-5; 7 nucleotides match TRBD1. V lost 5 bases, J lost 1 base, and 5 bases stayed unmatched. Germline V CDR1 and CDR2: SGHTA, FQGNSA. The CDR3 has 15 amino acids. The CDR3 is CASSPLQGSNQPQHF. In nucleotides, the CDR3 is TGTGCCAGCAGCCCCCTACAGGGGAGCAATCAGCCCCAGCATTTT.

The table lists this clone with a count of one. The rearrangement uses TRBV18 and TRBJ2-2, with TRBD2 matching over 13 bases. V shed 2 bases and J 8 bases; nucleotides not matched to a gene: 5. Germline V gene lookup returns CDR1 KGHSH and CDR2 LQKENI. The CDR3 extends over 16 amino acids. The CDR3: CASSPSGLAGTGELFF. CDR3 in DNA: TGTGCCAGCTCACCATCGGGACTAGCGGGGACGGGGGAGCTGTTTTTT.

The CDR3 DNA reads as TGTGCCAGCAGAGGGGACAGGGGAGAGACTGAAGCTTTCTTT. Translating gives CASRGDRGETEAFF. The J gene is TRBJ1-1, the V gene TRBV27; 10 nucleotides match TRBD1. J lost 5 bases, V lost 6 bases, and 6 bases had no gene match. The CDR3 totals 14 residues. Germline CDR1 MNHEY, CDR2 SMNVEV (reference sequence).

The chain recombines TRBV3-1 (or the pseudogene TRBV3-2) with TRBJ2-1, with 14 bases identical to TRBD2. Losses at the gene ends were 6 bases for V and 0 bases for J; bases not matched to a gene: 10. The CDR3 contains 19 residues. The germline V gene encodes CDR1 LGHDT and CDR2 YNNKEL (reference sequence). The CDR3 bases are TGTGCCAGCAGTCCGAGACTAGCGGGGGGGAGGAGCTCCTACAATGAGCAGTTCTTC. It specifies CASSPRLAGGRSSYNEQFF.

This chain connects TRBV27 to TRBJ1-1; D gene ambiguous. The CDR3 has 13 amino acids. V shed 6 bases and J shed 0 bases, with 8 bases lying between them. Germline V gene lookup returns CDR1 MNHEY and CDR2 SMNVEV (reference sequence). CDR3 coding DNA: TGTGCCAGCAGGACACTTATGAACACTGAAGCTTTCTTT. It encodes CASRTLMNTEAFF.

The chain is built from TRBV28 and TRBJ2-3; D possibly corresponds to TRBD1 (5 bases). Looked up from germline, CDR1 is MDHEN and CDR2 is SYDVKM. The CDR3 covers 16 residues. V lost 5 bases and J 6 bases, leaving 21 bases between the germline ends. The DNA of the CDR3 is TGTGCCAGCAGTCGCCGACAGATTGGGGTGGGCGATACGCAGTATTTT. Translating gives CASSRRQIGVGDTQYF.

Only one count was recorded for this clone. The chain recombines TRBV27 with TRBJ1-2, with 10 positions matching TRBD1. Per the germline V gene, CDR1 is MNHEY and CDR2 is SMNVEV (reference sequence). The CDR3 has 14 amino acids. The J segment lost 7 bases and the V segment lost 5 bases, leaving 7 bases of the junction unmatched. The CDR3 DNA follows: TGTGCCAGCAGTCCGCGGGACAGGGGCATTGGCTACACCTTC. This sequence encodes CASSPRDRGIGYTF.

In this sample, this clone turned up a few times. The CDR3 DNA is TGTGCCAGCACAAGCCGGACAGGCCGATACGAGCAGTACTTC. Amino acids: CASTSRTGRYEQYF. V and J are TRBV28 and TRBJ2-7; TRBD1 aligns across 7 bases. V gave up 7 bases and J gave up 4 bases; unmatched junction bases: 10. The CDR3 loop spans 14 amino acids. Germline-derived CDR1 and CDR2 are MDHEN and SYDVKM. Full variable domain (outside the CDR3, taken from reference TRBV28 and TRBJ2-7): DVKVTQSSRYLVKRTGEKVFLECVQDMDHENMFWYRQDPGLGLRLIYFSYDVKMKEKGDIPEGYSVSREKKERFSLILESASTNQTSMYLCASTSRTGRYEQYFGPGTRLTVT.

There are a few counts of this clone. The rearrangement joins TRBV5-1 to TRBJ1-6, with D uncertain. The V end lost 3 bases, the J end lost 7 bases, and 11 bases lay between the germline ends. The CDR3 is made up of 14 amino acids. Germline V gene data show CDR1 as SGHRS and CDR2 as YFSETQ. CDR3 loop: CASSWQTQNSPLHF. As DNA, the CDR3 is TGCGCCAGCAGCTGGCAGACACAAAATTCACCCCTCCACTTT.

The chain links TRBV9 to TRBJ2-5, with D unclear. Between the trimmed V and J ends, which lost 0 bases and 3 bases, there was a span of 9 bases. Per germline, CDR1 SGDLS and CDR2 YYNGEE. The CDR3 runs to 14 residues. CDR3: CASSVAPRKETQYF. The CDR3 coding sequence is TGTGCCAGCAGCGTAGCCCCCAGAAAAGAGACCCAGTACTTC.

V and J are TRBV7-8 and TRBJ2-2; 9 bases agree with TRBD2. The CDR3 has 17 amino acids. Germline V lookup: CDR1 SGHVS, CDR2 FQNEAQ. Trimming at V came to 5 bases and at J to 0 bases, leaving 7 bases not matched to a gene. The CDR3 DNA follows: TGTGCCAGCAGCCCCCGCGGGGGGGCCTCGAACACCGGGGAGCTGTTTTTT. It encodes CASSPRGGASNTGELFF. The complete variable domain, with remaining parts taken from reference TRBV7-8 and TRBJ2-2, reads GAGVSQSPRYKVAKRGQDVALRCDPISGHVSLFWYQQALGQGPEFLTYFQNEAQLDKSGLPSDRFFAERPEGSVSTLKIQRTQQEDSAVYLCASSPRGGASNTGELFFGEGSRLTVL.

This chain connects TRBV2 to TRBJ1-5; 8 bases are shared with TRBD1. V gave up 6 bases and J gave up 5 bases; unmatched junction bases: 9. The CDR3 length is 15 residues. Per germline, CDR1 SNHLY and CDR2 FYNNEI. CDR3 sequence: CASSDGTGLDQPQHF. DNA for the CDR3: TGTGCCAGCAGCGACGGGACAGGCTTAGATCAGCCCCAGCATTTT. Full variable domain (missing parts from reference TRBV2 and TRBJ1-5): EPEVTQTPSHQVTQMGQEVILRCVPISNHLYFYWYRQILGQKVEFLVSFYNNEISEKSEIFDDQFSVERPDGSNFTLKIRSTKLEDSAMYFCASSDGTGLDQPQHFGDGTRLSIL.